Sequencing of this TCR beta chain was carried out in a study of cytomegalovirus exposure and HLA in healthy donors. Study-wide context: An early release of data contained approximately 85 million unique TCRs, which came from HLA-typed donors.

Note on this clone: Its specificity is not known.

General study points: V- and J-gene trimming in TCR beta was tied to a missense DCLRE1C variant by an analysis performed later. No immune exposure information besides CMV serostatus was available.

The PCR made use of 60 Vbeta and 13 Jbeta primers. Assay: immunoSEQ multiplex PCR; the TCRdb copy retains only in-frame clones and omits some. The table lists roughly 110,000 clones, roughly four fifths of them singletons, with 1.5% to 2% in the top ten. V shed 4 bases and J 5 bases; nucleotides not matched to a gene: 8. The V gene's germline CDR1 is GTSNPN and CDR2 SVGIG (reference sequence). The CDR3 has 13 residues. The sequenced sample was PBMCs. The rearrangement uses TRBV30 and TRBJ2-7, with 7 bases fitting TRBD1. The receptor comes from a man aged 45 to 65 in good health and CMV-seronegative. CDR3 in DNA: TGTGCCTGGAATAACAGGGGCATCCACGAGCAGTACTTC. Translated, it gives CAWNNRGIHEQYF.